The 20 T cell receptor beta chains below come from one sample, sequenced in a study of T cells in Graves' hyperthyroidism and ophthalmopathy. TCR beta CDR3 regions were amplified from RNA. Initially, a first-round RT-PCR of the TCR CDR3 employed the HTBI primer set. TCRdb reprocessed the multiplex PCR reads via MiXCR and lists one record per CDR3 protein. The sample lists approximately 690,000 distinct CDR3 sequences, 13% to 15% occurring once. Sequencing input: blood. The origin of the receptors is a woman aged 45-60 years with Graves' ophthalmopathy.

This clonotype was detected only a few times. As DNA, the CDR3 is TGTGCCAGCAGCTTAAGGTCAGCAACCACCCCTCCGAGGACTGAAGCTTTCTTT. It codes for CASSLRSATTPPRTEAFF. This chain joins TRBV5-5 and TRBJ1-1, with D unresolved. Germline assignment: CDR1 SGHKS and CDR2 YYEKEE (reference sequence). Trimming removed 2 bases from V and 5 bases from J, with 25 bases in between. This CDR3 has 18 residues.

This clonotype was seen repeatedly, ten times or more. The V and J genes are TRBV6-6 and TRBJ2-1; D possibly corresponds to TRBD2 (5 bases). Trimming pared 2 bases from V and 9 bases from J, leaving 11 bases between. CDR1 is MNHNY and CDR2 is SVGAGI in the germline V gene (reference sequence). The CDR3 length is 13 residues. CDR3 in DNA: TGTGCCAGCAGTTACGGGCACGCGGGTGAGCAGTTCTTC. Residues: CASSYGHAGEQFF.

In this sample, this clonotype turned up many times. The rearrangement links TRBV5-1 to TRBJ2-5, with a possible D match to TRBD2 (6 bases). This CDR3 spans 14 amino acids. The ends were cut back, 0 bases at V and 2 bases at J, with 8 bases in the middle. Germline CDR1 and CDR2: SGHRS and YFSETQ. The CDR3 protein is CASSLDAGQETQYF. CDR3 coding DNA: TGCGCCAGCAGCTTGGACGCGGGGCAAGAGACCCAGTACTTC.

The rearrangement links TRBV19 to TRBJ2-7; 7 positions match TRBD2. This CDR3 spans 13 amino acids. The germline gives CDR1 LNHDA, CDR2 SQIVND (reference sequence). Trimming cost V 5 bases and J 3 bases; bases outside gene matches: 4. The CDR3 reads CASSLADGYEQYF. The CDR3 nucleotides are TGTGCCAGTAGTCTAGCGGATGGCTACGAGCAGTACTTC.

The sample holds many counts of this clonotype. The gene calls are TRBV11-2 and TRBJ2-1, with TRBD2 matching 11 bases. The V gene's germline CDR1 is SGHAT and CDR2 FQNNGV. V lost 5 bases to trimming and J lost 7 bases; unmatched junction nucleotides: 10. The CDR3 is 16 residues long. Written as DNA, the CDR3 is TGTGCCAGCAGCACCCTGACTAGCGGGGACTCTAATGAGCAGTTCTTC. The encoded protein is CASSTLTSGDSNEQFF.

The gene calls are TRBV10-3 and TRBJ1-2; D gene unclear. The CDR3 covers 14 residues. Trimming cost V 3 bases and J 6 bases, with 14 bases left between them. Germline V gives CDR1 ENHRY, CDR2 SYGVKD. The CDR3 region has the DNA TGTGCCATCAGTGATCCAGTACGGCGCCATGGCTACACCTTC. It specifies CAISDPVRRHGYTF.

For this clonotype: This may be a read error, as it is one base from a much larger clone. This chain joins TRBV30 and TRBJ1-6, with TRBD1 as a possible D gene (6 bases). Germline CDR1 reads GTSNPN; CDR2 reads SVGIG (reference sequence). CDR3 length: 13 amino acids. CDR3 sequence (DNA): TGTGCCTGGAGTTCGGGGGCGGGTTCATCCCTCCACTTT. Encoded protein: CAWSSGAGSSLHF.

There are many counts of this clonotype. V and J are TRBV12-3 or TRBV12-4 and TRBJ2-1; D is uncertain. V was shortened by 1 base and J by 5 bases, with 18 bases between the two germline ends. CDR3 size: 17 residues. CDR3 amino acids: CASSLGPKKTPDNEQFF. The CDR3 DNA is TGTGCCAGCAGTTTAGGACCCAAGAAGACTCCTGACAATGAGCAGTTCTTC.

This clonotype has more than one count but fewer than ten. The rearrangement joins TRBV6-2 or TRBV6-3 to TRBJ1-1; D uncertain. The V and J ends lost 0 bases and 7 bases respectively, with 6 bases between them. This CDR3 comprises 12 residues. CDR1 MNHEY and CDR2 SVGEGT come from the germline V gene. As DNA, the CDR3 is TGTGCCAGCAGTTACTCGGGAGGTGAAGCTTTCTTT. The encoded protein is CASSYSGGEAFF.

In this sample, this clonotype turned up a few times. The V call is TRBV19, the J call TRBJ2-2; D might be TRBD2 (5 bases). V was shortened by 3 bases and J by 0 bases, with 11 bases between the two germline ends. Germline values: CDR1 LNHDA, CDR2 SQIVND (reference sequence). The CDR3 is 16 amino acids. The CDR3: CASSMRLHANTGELFF. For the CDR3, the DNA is TGTGCCAGTAGTATGCGACTACATGCGAACACCGGGGAGCTGTTTTTT. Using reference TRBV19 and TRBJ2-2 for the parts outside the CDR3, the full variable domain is DGGITQSPKYLFRKEGQNVTLSCEQNLNHDAMYWYRQDPGQGLRLIYYSQIVNDFQKGDIAEGYSVSREKKESFPLTVTSAQKNPTAFYLCASSMRLHANTGELFFGEGSRLTVL.

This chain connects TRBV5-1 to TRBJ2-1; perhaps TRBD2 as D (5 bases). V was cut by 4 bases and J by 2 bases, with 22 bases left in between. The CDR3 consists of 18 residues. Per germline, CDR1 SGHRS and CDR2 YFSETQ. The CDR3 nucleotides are TGCGCCAGCAGCCCCCGGGGTAGTTTAGCGACGACCTACAATGAGCAGTTCTTC. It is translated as CASSPRGSLATTYNEQFF.

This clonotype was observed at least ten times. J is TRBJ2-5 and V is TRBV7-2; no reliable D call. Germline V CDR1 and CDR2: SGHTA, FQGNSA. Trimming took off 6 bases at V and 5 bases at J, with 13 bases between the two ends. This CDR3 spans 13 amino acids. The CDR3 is CASSYRGPETQYF. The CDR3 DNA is TGTGCCAGCAGTTACCGAGGTCCGGAGACCCAGTACTTC.

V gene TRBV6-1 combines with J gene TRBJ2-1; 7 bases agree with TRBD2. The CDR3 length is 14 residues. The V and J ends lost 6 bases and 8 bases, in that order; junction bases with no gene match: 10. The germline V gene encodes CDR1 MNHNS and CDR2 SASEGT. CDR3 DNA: TGTGCCAGCAGGGGCCGGCGGGAGTATGATGAGCAGTTCTTC. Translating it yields CASRGRREYDEQFF.

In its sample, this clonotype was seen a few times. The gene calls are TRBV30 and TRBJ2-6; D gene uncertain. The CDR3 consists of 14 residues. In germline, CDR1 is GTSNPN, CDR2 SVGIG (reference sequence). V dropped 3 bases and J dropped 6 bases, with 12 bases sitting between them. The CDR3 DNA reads TGTGCCTGGAGAGGTACCCTCTCGGCCAACGTCCTGACTTTC. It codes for CAWRGTLSANVLTF.

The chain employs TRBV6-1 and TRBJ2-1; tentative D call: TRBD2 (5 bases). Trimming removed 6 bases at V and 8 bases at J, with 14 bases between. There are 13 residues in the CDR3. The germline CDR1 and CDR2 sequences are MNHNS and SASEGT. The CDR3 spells CASRRPAGDEQFF. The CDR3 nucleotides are TGTGCCAGCAGACGTCCGGCGGGCGATGAGCAGTTCTTC.

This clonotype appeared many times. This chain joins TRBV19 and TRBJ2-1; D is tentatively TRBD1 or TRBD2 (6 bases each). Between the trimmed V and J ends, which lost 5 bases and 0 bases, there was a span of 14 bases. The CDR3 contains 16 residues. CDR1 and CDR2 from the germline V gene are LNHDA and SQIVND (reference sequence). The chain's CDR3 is CASSGGLPSSYNEQFF. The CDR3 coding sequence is TGTGCCAGTAGTGGGGGGCTACCGAGCTCCTACAATGAGCAGTTCTTC.

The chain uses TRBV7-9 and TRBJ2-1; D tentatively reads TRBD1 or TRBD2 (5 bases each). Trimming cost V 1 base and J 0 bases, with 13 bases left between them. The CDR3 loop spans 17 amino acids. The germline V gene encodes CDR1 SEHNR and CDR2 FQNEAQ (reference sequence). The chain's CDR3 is CASSLGPGTPSYNEQFF. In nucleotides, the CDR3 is TGTGCCAGCAGCTTAGGCCCCGGGACCCCCTCCTACAATGAGCAGTTCTTC.

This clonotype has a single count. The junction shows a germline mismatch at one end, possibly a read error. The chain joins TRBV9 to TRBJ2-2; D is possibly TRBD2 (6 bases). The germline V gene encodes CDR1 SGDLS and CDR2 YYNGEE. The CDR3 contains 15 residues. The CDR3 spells CASTLGGSVTAELFF. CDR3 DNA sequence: TGTGCCAGCACCCTGGGAGGATCAGTAACCGCGGAGCTGTTTTTT. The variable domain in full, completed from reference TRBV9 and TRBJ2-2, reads DSGVTQTPKHLITATGQRVTLRCSPRSGDLSVYWYQQSLDQGLQFLIQYYNGEERAKGNILERFSAQQFPDLHSELNLSSLELGDSALYFCASTLGGSVTAELFFGEGSRLTVL.

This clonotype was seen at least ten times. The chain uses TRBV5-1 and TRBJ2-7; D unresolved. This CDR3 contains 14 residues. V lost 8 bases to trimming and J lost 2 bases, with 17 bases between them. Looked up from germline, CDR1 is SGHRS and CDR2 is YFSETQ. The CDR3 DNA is TGCGCCAGTAGAAACAGTGTATCAACCTACGAGCAGTACTTC. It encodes CASRNSVSTYEQYF.

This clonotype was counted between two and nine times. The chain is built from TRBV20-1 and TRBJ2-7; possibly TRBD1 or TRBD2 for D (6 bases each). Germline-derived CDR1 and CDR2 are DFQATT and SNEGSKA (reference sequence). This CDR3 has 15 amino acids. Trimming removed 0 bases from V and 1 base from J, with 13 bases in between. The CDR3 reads CSARDRRGRSYEQYF. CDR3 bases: TGCAGTGCTAGAGACCGACGGGGGCGATCCTACGAGCAGTACTTC.